These 6 T cell receptor beta chains were sequenced from one sample in a study of sequential checkpoint blockade in melanoma. Treatment reported: randomized to nivolumab then ipilimumab (arm A) or the reverse (arm B). Sequencing used immunoSEQ multiplex PCR; TCRdb keeps in-frame clones, though not all of them. Found here are about 40,000 clones, about nine tenths of them singletons; the top ten hold 12%. The source was CD8+ T cells sorted from blood (inferred from file names), collected from a patient given nivolumab and ipilimumab in sequence. These receptors all come from a human donor with melanoma.

In this sample, this clone is medium-sized. This chain joins TRBV6-5 and TRBJ1-5; 10 positions agree with TRBD1. J gave up 6 bases and V 6 bases, and 5 bases lay outside the gene matches. There are 14 residues in the CDR3. Germline assignment: CDR1 MNHEY and CDR2 SVGAGI. The CDR3 DNA reads TGTGCCAGCAGAGACAGGGGGCCCCGTCAGCCCCAGCATTTT. Its protein product is CASRDRGPRQPQHF.

The V call is TRBV18, the J call TRBJ2-7; possibly TRBD1 for D (6 bases). Trimming took off 0 bases at V and 3 bases at J, with 12 bases between the two ends. Germline V gene sequence: CDR1 KGHSH, CDR2 LQKENI. This CDR3 is built from 15 residues. The CDR3 region has the DNA TGTGCCAGCTCACCACCTCCCGGGACAAGCTACGAGCAGTACTTC. This encodes CASSPPPGTSYEQYF.

The V gene is TRBV28, the J gene TRBJ2-7, with TRBD2 matching 7 bases. The CDR3 runs 14 residues. From germline, CDR1 is MDHEN and CDR2 SYDVKM. Germline trimming cut 3 bases from V and 2 bases from J; bases unmatched to any gene: 4. The CDR3 protein is CASSFGRTTYEQYF. DNA for the CDR3: TGTGCCAGCAGTTTCGGGAGGACGACCTACGAGCAGTACTTC.

J is TRBJ1-4 and V is TRBV4-2; D call uncertain. The CDR3 extends over 12 amino acids. Germline lookup yields CDR1 LGHNA and CDR2 YNFKEQ. Trimming left V 4 bases short and J 10 bases short, with 10 bases between. The CDR3 DNA sequence: TGTGCCAGCAGCCTACGGGGTGGAAAACTGTTTTTT. It specifies CASSLRGGKLFF.

This chain links TRBV5-1 with TRBJ2-1, with unresolved D. Germline assignment: CDR1 SGHRS and CDR2 YFSETQ. Trimming removed 3 bases at V and 4 bases at J, with 5 bases between. The CDR3 runs 12 residues. CDR3 region: CASSSGYNEQFF. The DNA for the CDR3 is TGCGCCAGCAGCTCCGGGTACAATGAGCAGTTCTTC.

The CDR3 spells CASSLAGPPQPQHF. CDR3 DNA: TGCGCCAGCAGCTTGGCAGGGCCACCCCAGCCCCAGCATTTT. The rearrangement uses TRBV5-1 and TRBJ1-5, with D maybe TRBD1 (5 bases). Deletions cut 0 bases from V and 7 bases from J, with 11 bases between. Germline CDR1 SGHRS, CDR2 YFSETQ. The CDR3 consists of 14 residues.